The 12 T cell receptor beta chains below all came from one sample that was sequenced in a study of neurological immune-mediated disorders. A single record per CDR3 protein comes from TCRdb applying MiXCR to the 5' RACE reads. The sample lists under 75,000 distinct CDR3 sequences, 3% to 4% seen once, with about 5% in the top ten. The sample was PBMCs. These receptors were obtained from a woman aged 45-59 years with multiple sclerosis.

This clonotype came up a few times. The chain combines TRBV4-1 with TRBJ1-5; the D is unclear. Germline CDR1 is MGHRA and CDR2 is YSYEKL. Between the trimmed V and J ends, which lost 0 bases and 9 bases, there was a span of 9 bases. The CDR3 covers 13 residues. The CDR3 nucleotides are TGCGCCAGCAGCCAAGACTTTGCGGGGCCCCAGCATTTT. This gives the protein CASSQDFAGPQHF.

V is TRBV4-3 and J is TRBJ1-2; no firm D call. The germline gives CDR1 LGHNA, CDR2 YSLEER. V gave up 0 bases and J gave up 2 bases, with 10 bases separating them. This CDR3 region has 15 residues. The CDR3 loop reads CASSQDSKRNYGYTF. The CDR3 coding sequence is TGCGCCAGCAGCCAAGATAGCAAGAGAAACTATGGCTACACCTTC.

There are a few counts of this clonotype. This may arise from a read error, as a much more abundant clone is one base away. The chain is built from TRBV7-9 and TRBJ1-3, with a tentative D call TRBD1 (5 bases). Germline loops: CDR1 SEHNR, CDR2 FQNEAQ (reference sequence). This CDR3 contains 12 residues. This CDR3 is CDTGRPGETIYF. DNA of the CDR3: TGTGACACCGGTCGACCGGGGGAAACCATATATTTT.

This clonotype has ten or more counts. The rearrangement joins TRBV20-1 to TRBJ2-3, with D perhaps matching TRBD1 or TRBD2 (6 bases each). The V gene lost 6 bases and the J gene lost 7 bases, with 23 bases spanning the gap. Germline CDR1 is DFQATT and CDR2 is SNEGSKA (reference sequence). The CDR3 loop spans 15 amino acids. The CDR3 DNA sequence: TGCAGTGCCCCACCCCCGGGGGCCCTCGTGAATACGCAGTATTTT. This gives the protein CSAPPPGALVNTQYF.

This clonotype was seen ten or more times. The chain joins TRBV7-8 to TRBJ2-5; 7 bases align to TRBD1. CDR1 and CDR2 from the germline V gene are SGHVS and FQNEAQ. The V gene end was trimmed by 5 bases and the J gene end by 5 bases; junction bases not matched to a gene: 11. The CDR3 runs to 15 residues. The CDR3 bases are TGTGCCAGCAGCCCTCGGGACAGCCAGAAGGAGACCCAGTACTTC. It encodes CASSPRDSQKETQYF.

As to this clonotype: A much bigger clone sits one base away, suggesting this may be a read error. The CDR3 nucleotides read TGTGCCAGCAGTCGGGGAGACCGATTTCAAGAGACCAAGTACTTC. Amino acids: CASSRGDRFQETKYF. V is TRBV27 and J is TRBJ2-5, with D perhaps TRBD2 (5 bases). The length of the CDR3 is 15 residues. Germline V gene lookup returns CDR1 MNHEY and CDR2 SMNVEV (reference sequence).

Many counts were recorded for this clonotype. CDR3 in amino acids: CASRVTATPEKLFF. CDR3 bases: TGTGCCAGCAGGGTGACAGCCACCCCTGAAAAACTGTTTTTT. The chain links TRBV2 to TRBJ1-4, with a tentative D call TRBD1 (5 bases). Trimming took 6 bases from V and 7 from J, leaving 15 bases between them. CDR1 is SNHLY and CDR2 is FYNNEI in the germline V gene. The CDR3 runs 14 residues. The full variable domain, its missing parts supplied by reference TRBV2 and TRBJ1-4, is EPEVTQTPSHQVTQMGQEVILRCVPISNHLYFYWYRQILGQKVEFLVSFYNNEISEKSEIFDDQFSVERPDGSNFTLKIRSTKLEDSAMYFCASRVTATPEKLFFGSGTQLSVL.

This clonotype was found a few times. This chain joins TRBV4-2 and TRBJ2-2; D unresolved. V lost 1 base to trimming and J lost 0 bases, with 3 bases between them. Germline CDR1 LGHNA, CDR2 YNFKEQ. CDR3 length equals 14 residues. CDR3 amino acids: CASSQAANTGELFF. The CDR3 nucleotides read TGTGCCAGCAGCCAAGCCGCGAACACCGGGGAGCTGTTTTTT.

The table lists this clonotype with many counts. The CDR3 sequence is CASSLIPAGTGELFF. The CDR3 DNA follows: TGTGCCAGCAGCTTAATCCCAGCGGGAACCGGGGAGCTGTTTTTT. The genes are TRBV7-2 and TRBJ2-2; 7 bases match TRBD2. CDR3 length equals 15 residues. Trimming at V came to 2 bases and at J to 5 bases, leaving 5 bases not matched to a gene. The germline V gene has CDR1 SGHTA and CDR2 FQGNSA.

This clonotype showed up just a few times. The chain has TRBV4-1 and TRBJ1-6; 11 nucleotides agree with TRBD1. This CDR3 contains 17 residues. V shed 5 bases, J shed 0 bases, and the junction held 3 bases outside the gene matches. Germline CDR1 and CDR2: MGHRA and YSYEKL. CDR3 region: CASSGTGGNSYNSPLHF. The CDR3 nucleotides are TGCGCCAGCAGCGGGACAGGGGGTAACTCCTATAATTCACCCCTCCACTTT.

This clonotype was seen repeatedly, ten times or more. The rearrangement joins TRBV24-1 to TRBJ1-5; 8 nucleotides agree with TRBD1. The CDR3 runs 15 residues. Losses at the gene ends were 12 bases for V and 5 bases for J; bases not matched to a gene: 14. Germline values: CDR1 KGHDR, CDR2 SFDVKD. The CDR3 DNA reads TGTGCCCTCCCCCGCGAGACAGGGGCCCATCAGCCCCAGCATTTT. Amino acids: CALPRETGAHQPQHF.

This clonotype appeared many times. The gene calls are TRBV5-5 and TRBJ2-2; D remains ambiguous. V was shortened by 2 bases and J by 1 base, with 9 bases between the two germline ends. The CDR3 loop spans 15 amino acids. Germline V lookup: CDR1 SGHKS, CDR2 YYEKEE (reference sequence). This chain's CDR3 is CASSLVPGNTGELFF. The DNA of the CDR3 is TGTGCCAGCAGCTTAGTACCAGGGAACACCGGGGAGCTGTTTTTT.